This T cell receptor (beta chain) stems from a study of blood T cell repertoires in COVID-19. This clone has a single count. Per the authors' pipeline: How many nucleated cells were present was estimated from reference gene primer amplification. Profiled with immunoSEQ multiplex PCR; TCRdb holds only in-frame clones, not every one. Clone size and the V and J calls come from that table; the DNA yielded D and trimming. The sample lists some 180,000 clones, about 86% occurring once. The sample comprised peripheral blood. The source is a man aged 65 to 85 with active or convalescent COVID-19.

CDR3 DNA sequence: TGTGCCAGCAGCGTAGGTGAGGGATCGTCTGGCTACACCTTC. Translation: CASSVGEGSSGYTF. V usage is TRBV9 and J usage is TRBJ1-2; D is uncertain. Germline V gene sequence: CDR1 SGDLS, CDR2 YYNGEE. Between the trimmed V and J ends, which lost 0 bases and 7 bases, there was a span of 13 bases. The CDR3 loop spans 14 amino acids. Variable domain in full (rest from reference TRBV9 and TRBJ1-2): DSGVTQTPKHLITATGQRVTLRCSPRSGDLSVYWYQQSLDQGLQFLIQYYNGEERAKGNILERFSAQQFPDLHSELNLSSLELGDSALYFCASSVGEGSSGYTFGSGTRLTVV.